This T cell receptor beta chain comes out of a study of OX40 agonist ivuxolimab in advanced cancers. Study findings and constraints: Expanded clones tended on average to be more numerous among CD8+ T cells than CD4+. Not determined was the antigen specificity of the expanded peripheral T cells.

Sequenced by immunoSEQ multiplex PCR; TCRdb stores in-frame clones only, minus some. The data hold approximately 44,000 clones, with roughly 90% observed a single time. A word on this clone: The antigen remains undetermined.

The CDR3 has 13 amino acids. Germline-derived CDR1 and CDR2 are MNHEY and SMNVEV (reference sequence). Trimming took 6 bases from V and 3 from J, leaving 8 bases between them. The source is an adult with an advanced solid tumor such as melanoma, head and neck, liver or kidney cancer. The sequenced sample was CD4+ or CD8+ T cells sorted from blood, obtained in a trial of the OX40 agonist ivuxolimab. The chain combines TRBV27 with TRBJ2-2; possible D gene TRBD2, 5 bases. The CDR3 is CASRRGYTGELFF. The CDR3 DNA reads TGTGCCAGCAGAAGAGGGTACACCGGGGAGCTGTTTTTT.